This TCR beta chain was sequenced in a study of Ad26.COV2.S vaccination and SARS-CoV-2 variants. Per germline, CDR1 PRHDT and CDR2 FYEKMQ (reference sequence). Trimming removed 5 bases from V and 0 bases from J, with 16 bases in between. The CDR3 spans 16 residues. The treatment was: about 20 received Ad26.COV2.S at low or high dose, single or two shots; 5 received placebo; per-sample allocation not given. The samples date from day 63 after the first vaccine or placebo injection. Profiling relied on immunoSEQ multiplex PCR, and the TCRdb table lists in-frame clones only, not all of them. The data hold over 400,000 clones, with approximately 90% observed a single time.

This clonotype was sampled from a person aged 18-60 years who received the Ad26.COV2.S COVID-19 vaccine or a placebo. The specimen was peripheral blood, collected in a trial of Ad26.COV2.S vaccine versus placebo. This chain joins TRBV13 and TRBJ1-1; tentative D call: TRBD1 (6 bases). This CDR3 reads CASSPKQGPLNTEAFF. CDR3 nucleotides: TGTGCCAGCAGCCCAAAACAGGGACCTTTGAACACTGAAGCTTTCTTT.